This T cell receptor beta chain was retrieved from a study of neurological immune-mediated disorders. This clonotype was counted at least ten times. The making of cDNA relied on 5'RACE with 10-nucleotide random UMIs. Using its own MiXCR run on the 5' RACE reads, TCRdb lists one record per CDR3 protein. The sample shows 87,000 or so distinct CDR3 sequences, 3.5% of them seen only once. The CDR3 has 17 amino acids. Trimming stripped 5 bases from V and 1 base from J, with 18 bases between. The TCR sequence derives from a woman aged 18-35 years with multiple sclerosis. V is TRBV12-3 or TRBV12-4 and J is TRBJ2-4; maybe TRBD1 (6 bases). The specimen was PBMCs. CDR3 DNA sequence: TGTGCCAGCAGTCCCAAAAGAAGGGACACCGCCAAAAACATTCAGTACTTC. As protein: CASSPKRRDTAKNIQYF.